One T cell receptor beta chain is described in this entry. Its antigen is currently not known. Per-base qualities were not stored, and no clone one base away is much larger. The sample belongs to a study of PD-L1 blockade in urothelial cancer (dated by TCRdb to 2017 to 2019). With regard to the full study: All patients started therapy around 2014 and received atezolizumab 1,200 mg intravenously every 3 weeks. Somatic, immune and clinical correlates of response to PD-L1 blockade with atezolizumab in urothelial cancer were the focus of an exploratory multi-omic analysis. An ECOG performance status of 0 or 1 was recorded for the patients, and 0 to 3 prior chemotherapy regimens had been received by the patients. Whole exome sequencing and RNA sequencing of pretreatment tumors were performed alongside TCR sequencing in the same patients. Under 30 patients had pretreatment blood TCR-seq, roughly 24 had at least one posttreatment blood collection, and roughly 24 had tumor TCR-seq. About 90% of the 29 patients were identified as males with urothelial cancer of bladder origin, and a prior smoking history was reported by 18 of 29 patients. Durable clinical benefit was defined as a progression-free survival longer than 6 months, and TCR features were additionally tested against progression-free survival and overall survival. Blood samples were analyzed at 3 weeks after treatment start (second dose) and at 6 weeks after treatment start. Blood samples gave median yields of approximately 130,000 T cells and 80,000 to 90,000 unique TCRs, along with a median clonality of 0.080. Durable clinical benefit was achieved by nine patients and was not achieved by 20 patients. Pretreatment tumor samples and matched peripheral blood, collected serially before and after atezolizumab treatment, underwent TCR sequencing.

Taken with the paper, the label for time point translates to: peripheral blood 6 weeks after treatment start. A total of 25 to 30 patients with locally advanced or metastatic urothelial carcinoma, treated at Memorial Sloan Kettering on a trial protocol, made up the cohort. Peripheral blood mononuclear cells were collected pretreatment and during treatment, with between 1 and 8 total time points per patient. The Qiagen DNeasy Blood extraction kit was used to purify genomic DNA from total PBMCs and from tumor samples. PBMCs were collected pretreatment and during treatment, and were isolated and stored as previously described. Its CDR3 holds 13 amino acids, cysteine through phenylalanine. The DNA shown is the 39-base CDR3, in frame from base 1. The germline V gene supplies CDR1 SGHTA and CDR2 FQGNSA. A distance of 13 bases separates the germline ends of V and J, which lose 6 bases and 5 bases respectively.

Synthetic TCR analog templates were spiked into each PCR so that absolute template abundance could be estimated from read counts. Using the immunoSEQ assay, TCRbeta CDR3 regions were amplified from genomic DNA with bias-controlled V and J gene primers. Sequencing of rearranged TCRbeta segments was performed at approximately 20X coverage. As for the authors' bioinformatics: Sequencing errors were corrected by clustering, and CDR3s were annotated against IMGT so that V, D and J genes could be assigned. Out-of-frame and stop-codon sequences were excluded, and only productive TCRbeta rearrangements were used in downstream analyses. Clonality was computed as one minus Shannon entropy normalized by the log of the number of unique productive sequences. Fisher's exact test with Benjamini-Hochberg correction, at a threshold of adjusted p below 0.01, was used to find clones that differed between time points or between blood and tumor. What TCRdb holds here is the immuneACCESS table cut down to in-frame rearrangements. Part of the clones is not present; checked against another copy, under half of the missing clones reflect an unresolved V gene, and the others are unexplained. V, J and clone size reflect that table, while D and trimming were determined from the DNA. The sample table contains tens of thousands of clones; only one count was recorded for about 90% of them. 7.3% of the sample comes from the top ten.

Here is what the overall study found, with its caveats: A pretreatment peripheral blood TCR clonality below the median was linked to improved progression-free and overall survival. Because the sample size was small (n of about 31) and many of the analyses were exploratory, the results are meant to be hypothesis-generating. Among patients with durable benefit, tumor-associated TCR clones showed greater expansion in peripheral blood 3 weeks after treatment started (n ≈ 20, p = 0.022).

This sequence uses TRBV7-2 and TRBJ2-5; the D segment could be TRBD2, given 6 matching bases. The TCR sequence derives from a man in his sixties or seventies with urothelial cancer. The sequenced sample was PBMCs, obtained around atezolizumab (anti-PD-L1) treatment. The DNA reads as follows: TGTGCCAGCAGTCGCCCAGGGAGGGAGACCCAGTACTTC. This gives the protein CASSRPGRETQYF.